The table lists the clone carrying this T cell receptor beta chain with many counts. Not enrolled were patients with uncontrolled infection, other autoimmune disease, pregnancy or lactation. The ends lost 4 bases at V and 6 bases at J; junction bases unmatched: 7. The length of the CDR3 is 15 residues. Amplification yielded TCR beta CDR3 regions, with RNA transcripts as the source. First-round RT-PCR with HTBI primers amplified the TCR CDR3 region. TCRdb passed the multiplex PCR reads through MiXCR, listing each CDR3 protein once. Of hundreds of thousands of distinct CDR3 sequences detected, around 15% appear once; the ten largest clones hold more than 8.5%. The entry originates in a study of T cells in Graves' hyperthyroidism and ophthalmopathy.

Source material: blood. This receptor was obtained from a woman between 18 and 29 years old with Graves' hyperthyroidism. This chain joins TRBV12-3 or TRBV12-4 and TRBJ1-2; 11 nucleotides align to TRBD1. CDR3 nucleotide sequence: TGTGCCAGCAGTTCCTGGGACAGGGGGAGCGATGGCTACACCTTC. The encoded protein is CASSSWDRGSDGYTF.